The next 22 T cell receptor beta chains were all read from a single sample in a study of shared clonotypes between healthy human individuals. Profiling relied on immunoSEQ multiplex PCR, and the TCRdb table lists in-frame clones only, not all of them. The sample has 2 million to 2.5 million clones, 85% to 95% seen once. The specimen was naive CD4+ T cells from PBMCs. Regarding subset: CD45RA+ positively selected. Receptors were obtained from a man between 18 and 35 years old in good health. Some clones in this sample may be carry-over from other donors' samples.

This rearrangement joins TRBV2 to TRBJ2-1, with TRBD1 matching over 9 bases. Germline trimming cut 6 bases from V and 5 bases from J; bases unmatched to any gene: 11. The CDR3 loop spans 16 amino acids. Per germline, CDR1 SNHLY and CDR2 FYNNEI. CDR3 residues: CASRAYGTGMDNEQFF. The CDR3 DNA follows: TGTGCCAGCAGGGCCTACGGGACAGGGATGGACAATGAGCAGTTCTTC.

This chain uses TRBV18 with TRBJ1-2, with 9 bases aligning to TRBD1. Germline-derived CDR1 and CDR2 are KGHSH and LQKENI. V was clipped by 3 bases and J by 6 bases; unmatched bases: 8. The CDR3 runs to 15 residues. CDR3 nucleotides: TGTGCCAGCTCACCCAGGACAGGGGAGAAGGATGGCTACACCTTC. Protein product: CASSPRTGEKDGYTF.

This clone was recorded once. Within the sample, other DNA sequences also encode this same CDR3. The rearrangement links TRBV20-1 to TRBJ1-4; weak D call: TRBD1 (6 bases). Trimming took off 6 bases at V and 8 bases at J, with 10 bases between the two ends. The CDR3 extends over 11 amino acids. Looked up from germline, CDR1 is DFQATT and CDR2 is SNEGSKA (reference sequence). This chain's CDR3 is CSATDREKLFF. The CDR3, as DNA: TGCAGTGCGACCGACAGGGAAAAACTGTTTTTT.

This chain links TRBV5-6 with TRBJ1-2; TRBD1 matches 7 bases. Germline CDR1 and CDR2: SGHDT and YYEEEE. This CDR3 contains 17 residues. V was clipped by 3 bases and J by 4 bases; unmatched bases: 15. The CDR3 DNA follows: TGTGCCAGCAGCTATCCTACTAGACAGGGACAGTTCTATGGCTACACCTTC. Translating gives CASSYPTRQGQFYGYTF.

The V gene is TRBV27, the J gene TRBJ1-2, with 8 bases that match TRBD1. Trimming took 5 bases from V and 4 from J; bases not matched to a gene: 9. The CDR3 runs to 15 residues. Germline V gene data show CDR1 as MNHEY and CDR2 as SMNVEV (reference sequence). As DNA, the CDR3 is TGTGCCAGCAGTCAAACAAACAGGGGGATCTATGGCTACACCTTC. It translates to CASSQTNRGIYGYTF.

This chain links TRBV6-7 with TRBJ1-1; D call uncertain. TRBV6-7 is filed as an ORF, its function uncertain. V gave up 2 bases and J gave up 1 base, with 14 bases separating them. CDR3 length: 16 residues. CDR3 sequence reads: CASSYTRSQPNTEAFF. The DNA of the CDR3 is TGTGCCAGCAGTTACACCCGATCCCAACCGAACACTGAAGCTTTCTTT.

V is TRBV27 and J is TRBJ2-7; TRBD2 matches at 11 bases. Germline lookup yields CDR1 MNHEY and CDR2 SMNVEV (reference sequence). The ends lost 6 bases at V and 6 bases at J; junction bases unmatched: 10. The CDR3 extends over 15 amino acids. CDR3: CASSFRLAGPSEQYF. DNA for the CDR3: TGTGCCAGCAGCTTCCGACTAGCGGGACCTTCCGAGCAGTACTTC.

The J gene is TRBJ2-1, the V gene TRBV29-1, with TRBD2 identical over 10 bases. The germline V gene encodes CDR1 SQVTM and CDR2 ANQGSEA. J lost 9 bases, V lost 6 bases, and 2 bases had no gene match. The CDR3 runs to 11 residues. The CDR3 sequence: CSVGTSAEQFF. CDR3 nucleotide sequence: TGCAGCGTGGGGACTAGCGCTGAGCAGTTCTTC.

V usage is TRBV28 and J usage is TRBJ2-5; 10 positions match TRBD1. The CDR3 consists of 14 residues. Germline CDR1 reads MDHEN; CDR2 reads SYDVKM. Germline trimming cut 8 bases from V and 4 bases from J; bases unmatched to any gene: 7. The DNA of the CDR3 is TGTGCCAGCGGTAGGACAGGGGGTAGAGAGACCCAGTACTTC. Its translation is CASGRTGGRETQYF. The entire variable domain, with the rest obtained from reference TRBV28 and TRBJ2-5, is as follows: DVKVTQSSRYLVKRTGEKVFLECVQDMDHENMFWYRQDPGLGLRLIYFSYDVKMKEKGDIPEGYSVSREKKERFSLILESASTNQTSMYLCASGRTGGRETQYFGPGTRLLVL.

The V call is TRBV27, the J call TRBJ1-4; possibly TRBD1 for D (6 bases). The V end lost 8 bases, the J end lost 8 bases, and 15 bases lay between the germline ends. CDR1 and CDR2 (germline): MNHEY, SMNVEV (reference sequence). The CDR3 has 13 residues. CDR3 nucleotide sequence: TGTGCCAGCCGCAGGGAGGGGGAGGAAAAACTGTTTTTT. It yields the protein CASRREGEEKLFF.

The rearrangement links TRBV6-1 to TRBJ2-2, with D hard to call. Per the germline V gene, CDR1 is MNHNS and CDR2 is SASEGT. The CDR3 covers 17 residues. V gave up 2 bases and J gave up 3 bases, with 16 bases separating them. CDR3 nucleotides: TGTGCCAGCAGTGAAATGCCACCTGCTAGTTACACCGGGGAGCTGTTTTTT. Protein: CASSEMPPASYTGELFF.

The chain recombines TRBV4-1 with TRBJ1-2; possibly TRBD1 for D (6 bases). The CDR3 has 15 residues. The germline CDR1 and CDR2 sequences are MGHRA and YSYEKL. V dropped 4 bases and J dropped 7 bases, with 19 bases sitting between them. CDR3 DNA: TGCGCCAGCAGCCCCTACGGTCGGGGGGCCGTTGGCTACACCTTC. This gives the protein CASSPYGRGAVGYTF.

As for this clone: The identical CDR3 is also encoded by other nucleotide sequences in the sample. CDR3 residues: CASSSGGNTIYF. In DNA, the CDR3 is TGTGCCAGCAGTTCGGGTGGAAACACCATATATTTT. V is TRBV28 and J is TRBJ1-3; no reliable D call. Trimming shortened V by 4 bases and J by 3 bases, and 4 bases separated the two germline ends. The length of the CDR3 is 12 residues. Germline CDR1 is MDHEN and CDR2 is SYDVKM.

A single count supports this clone. The chain is built from TRBV14 and TRBJ1-3, with D possibly being TRBD1 (5 bases). V was trimmed by 3 bases and J by 2 bases, leaving 17 bases between them. Germline V lookup: CDR1 SGHDN, CDR2 FVKESK. The CDR3 covers 17 residues. CDR3 sequence (DNA): TGTGCCAGCAGCCACTTCTCCGGGACGGCCCCTGGAAACACCATATATTTT. It specifies CASSHFSGTAPGNTIYF.

The chain has TRBV4-1 and TRBJ2-2; 8 bases match TRBD1. The germline V gene encodes CDR1 MGHRA and CDR2 YSYEKL. The CDR3 loop spans 14 amino acids. Germline trimming cut 6 bases from V and 7 bases from J; bases unmatched to any gene: 7. This CDR3 reads CASSETGDFGELFF. The CDR3 bases are TGCGCCAGCAGTGAGACAGGGGACTTCGGGGAGCTGTTTTTT.

This chain connects TRBV7-2 to TRBJ2-1, with unresolved D. Germline V gives CDR1 SGHTA, CDR2 FQGNSA. The germline V and J ends were trimmed by 5 bases and 6 bases, with 11 bases remaining between them. This CDR3 is built from 13 residues. CDR3 bases: TGTGCCAGCAGCCGCGACTCGAGCAATGAGCAGTTCTTC. It encodes CASSRDSSNEQFF.

The chain links TRBV9 to TRBJ2-7, with D perhaps TRBD2 (5 bases). The CDR3 is 14 residues long. Per germline, CDR1 SGDLS and CDR2 YYNGEE. V dropped 4 bases and J dropped 0 bases, with 11 bases sitting between them. The CDR3 protein is CASSPSGDSYEQYF. CDR3 DNA sequence: TGTGCCAGCAGCCCATCCGGGGACTCCTACGAGCAGTACTTC.

The chain is built from TRBV30 and TRBJ2-1; the match to TRBD1 covers 8 bases. The CDR3 totals 13 residues. CDR1 is GTSNPN, CDR2 SVGIG, per germline (reference sequence). Unmatched junction bases numbered 5, after V lost 7 bases and J lost 3 bases. The CDR3 protein is CASIGTGYNEQFF. CDR3 DNA sequence: TGTGCCTCCATCGGGACAGGCTACAATGAGCAGTTCTTC.

The chain links TRBV5-1 to TRBJ1-4; weak D call: TRBD1 (6 bases). The germline gives CDR1 SGHRS, CDR2 YFSETQ. V was clipped by 8 bases and J by 8 bases, with 16 bases between them. The CDR3 totals 13 residues. CDR3 region: CASRAGGREKLFF. The CDR3 DNA is TGCGCCAGTCGTGCCGGGGGGCGGGAAAAACTGTTTTTT.

The chain recombines TRBV18 with TRBJ1-3, with D maybe TRBD1 (5 bases). This CDR3 has 19 residues. Trimming stripped 3 bases from V and 4 bases from J, with 25 bases between. In germline, CDR1 is KGHSH, CDR2 LQKENI. The CDR3 nucleotides are TGTGCCAGCTCACCGGGGACGCCTCTGGCCTCTCTCTACGGAAACACCATATATTTT. Translating gives CASSPGTPLASLYGNTIYF.

The chain recombines TRBV16 with TRBJ1-5, with a tentative D call TRBD1 (5 bases). Trimming took off 2 bases at V and 5 bases at J, with 7 bases between the two ends. Germline V CDR1 and CDR2: KGHSY, FQNENV. The CDR3 loop spans 13 amino acids. The CDR3 loop is CASSQQGYQPQHF. CDR3 coding DNA: TGTGCCAGCAGCCAACAGGGTTATCAGCCCCAGCATTTT.

A remark on this clone: This specimen includes other DNA sequences encoding the same CDR3. The chain couples TRBV18 to TRBJ2-4; D not resolved. The germline V gene encodes CDR1 KGHSH and CDR2 LQKENI. V lost 0 bases and J lost 0, with 9 bases in between. The CDR3 length is 16 residues. The chain's CDR3 is CASSPPSSLAKNIQYF. CDR3 sequence (DNA): TGTGCCAGCTCACCACCGTCTTCACTAGCCAAAAACATTCAGTACTTC.